This T cell receptor (beta chain) came from a study of blood T cell repertoires in COVID-19 (TCRdb year 2020). A note on the overall study: Collaborator samples came from the United States, Italy and Spain and covered acute and convalescent phases of COVID-19. The sample metadata nearly always contained a de-identified subject ID, COVID-19 status, age in years and sex. The samples were drawn from two sources: the first 160 participants of the ongoing ImmuneRACE study, and about 1,300 subjects contributed by 6 global collaborators. Where available, HLA class I and class II types were taken from metadata supplied by the sample provider and were not determined by assay-based typing. The repertoires were made available in a free public database intended to serve as a resource for research on the immune response to SARS-CoV-2. The prospective study material was composed of cDNA or gDNA derived from T cells, B-cell-depleted T cells, or PBMCs. Subjects who had been exposed to COVID-19, were actively infected with it, or had recovered from it provided the deeply sampled blood TCRbeta repertoires that made up the dataset.

V is pruned by 3 bases and J by 4 bases, leaving 1 base of the junction without a gene match. From its cysteine to its phenylalanine, the CDR3 spans 13 amino acids. Just the 39-base CDR3 DNA is kept, in frame starting at base 1. The CDR1 and CDR2 encoded by the germline V gene are MGHDK and SYGVNS. TCRbeta CDR3 regions were amplified from genomic DNA using the immunoSEQ Assay, a bias-controlled multiplex PCR. As for how the authors treated the data: Nucleated cell counts per sample were estimated from amplification of reference gene primers within the assay. Sequence reads were collapsed and filtered to measure the absolute abundance of every unique TCRbeta CDR3 rearrangement. For each sample, productive Simpson clonality was calculated by taking the square root of Simpson's diversity index across productive rearrangements. TCRdb stores this immuneACCESS table with in-frame sequences only. Part of the clones is absent; in the studies checked, under half of the shortfall reflects unresolved V genes, and no reason is known for the rest. V and J calls and clone size are those listed in that table; D and trimming were worked out from the DNA. Counted in this sample were about 98,000 clones; 91% of them appeared once. Of the sample, roughly 4.2% is held by the ten largest clones.

Concerning this clone itself: The target of this receptor is not known. The input lacks base qualities; no much larger clone sits a single base away.

The collaborating institutions used their own protocols to collect whole blood in K2EDTA tubes. Collaborator samples were shipped for TCRbeta analysis as frozen whole blood, isolated PBMCs, or DNA extracted from either sample type. Points the paper makes about the study in general: Clinical and demographic metadata were provided uncurated, with the amount varying by source and participant.

This TCR derives from a man aged 18 to 29 with acute or convalescent COVID-19. The source material was peripheral blood. The sequence joins TRBV25-1 to TRBJ2-5; 8 of the junction bases match TRBD1. The DNA sequence is TGTGCCAGCAGTGACAGGGGGCGAGAGACCCAGTACTTC. Translated, this gives CASSDRGRETQYF. With all but the CDR3 taken from the reference TRBV25-1 and TRBJ2-5 genes, the full variable domain is: EADIYQTPRYLVIGTGKKITLECSQTMGHDKMYWYQQDPGMELHLIHYSYGVNSTEKGDLSSESTVSRIRTEHFPLTLESARPSHTSQYLCASSDRGRETQYFGPGTRLLVL.